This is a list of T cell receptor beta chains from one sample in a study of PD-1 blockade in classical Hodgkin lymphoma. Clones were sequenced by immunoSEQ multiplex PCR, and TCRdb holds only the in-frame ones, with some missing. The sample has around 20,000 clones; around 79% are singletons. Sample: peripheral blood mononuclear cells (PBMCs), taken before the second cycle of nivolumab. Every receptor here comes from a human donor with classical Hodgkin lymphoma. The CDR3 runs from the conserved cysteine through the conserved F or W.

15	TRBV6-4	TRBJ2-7	CASRVEGKGSYEQYF
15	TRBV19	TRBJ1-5	CASSIGAGARQPQHF
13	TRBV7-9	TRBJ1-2	CASSGRRGYGYTF
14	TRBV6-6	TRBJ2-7	CASSRDRGGYEQYF
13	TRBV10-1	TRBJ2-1	CASSEPGKNEQFF
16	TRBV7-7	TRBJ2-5	CASSLGRTVVKETQYF
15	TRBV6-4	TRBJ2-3	CASSDGGTSTDTQYF
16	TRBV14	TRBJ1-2	CASSQGLSGGSYGYTF
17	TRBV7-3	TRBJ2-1	CASSLTGPGSGTDEQFF
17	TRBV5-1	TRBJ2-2	CASRIEPLAGVPGELFF
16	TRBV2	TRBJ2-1	CASKGTSGAPYNEQFF
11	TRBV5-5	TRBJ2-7	CASSLTQEQYF
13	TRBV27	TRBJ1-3	CASRRSSGNTIYF
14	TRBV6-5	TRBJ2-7	CASRAGTSGSEQYF
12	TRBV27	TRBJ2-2	CASSFSTGELFF
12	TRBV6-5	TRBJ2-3	CASTEGTATQYF
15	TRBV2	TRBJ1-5	CASSEGHRWGQPQHF
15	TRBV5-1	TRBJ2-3	CASSPGRGPTDTQYF
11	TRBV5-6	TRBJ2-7	CASSSFYEQYF
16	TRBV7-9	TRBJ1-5	CASSSNRQAEGQPQHF
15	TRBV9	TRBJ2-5	CASSVGTGSQETQYF
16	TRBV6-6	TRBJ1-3	CASSAPAGGAGNTIYF
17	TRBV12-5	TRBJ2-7	CASGLVPIGGHSYEQYF
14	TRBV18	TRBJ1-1	CASSPSGRNTEAFF
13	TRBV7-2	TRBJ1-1	CASSSTGVSEAFF
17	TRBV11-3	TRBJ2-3	CASSGRMVGLGTDTQYF
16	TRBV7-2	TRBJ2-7	CASSLAAGTGVYEQYF
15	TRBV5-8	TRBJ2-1	CASSLAGGAYNEQFF
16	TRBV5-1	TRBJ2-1	CASSLNSGGGYNEQFF
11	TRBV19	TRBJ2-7	CASSPYYEQYF
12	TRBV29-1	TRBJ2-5	CSARTGGETQYF
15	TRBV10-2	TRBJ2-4	CASRTGGSAKNIQYF
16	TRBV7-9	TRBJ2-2	CASSARDTANTGELFF
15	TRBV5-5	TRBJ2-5	CASSLGQGARETQYF
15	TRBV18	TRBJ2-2	CASSTGTGEPGELFF
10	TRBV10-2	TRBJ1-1	CASASNEAFF
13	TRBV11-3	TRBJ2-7	CASSLQGSHEQYF
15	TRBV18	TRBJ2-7	CASSLTGGPQNEQYF
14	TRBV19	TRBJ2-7	CASSIEAGTYEQYF
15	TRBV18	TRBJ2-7	CASSPPGQNFYEQYF
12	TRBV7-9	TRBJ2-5	CASSSPGETQYF
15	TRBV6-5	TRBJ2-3	CASSQTSGGTDTQYF
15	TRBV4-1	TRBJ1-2	CASSQAQGSRYGYTF